The 14 T cell receptor beta chains below come from one sample, sequenced in a study of cytomegalovirus exposure and HLA in healthy donors. Here immunoSEQ multiplex PCR was the method, and the copy in TCRdb shows in-frame clones only, minus some. The repertoire holds tens of thousands of clones, with 85% to 95% as singletons. Specimen: PBMCs. The source is a woman in her 30s in good health and CMV-seropositive.

This clone appeared once. V and J are TRBV28 and TRBJ2-1, with 7 nucleotides matching TRBD1. Germline V gene lookup returns CDR1 MDHEN and CDR2 SYDVKM. This CDR3 has 14 amino acids. Trimming at V came to 4 bases and at J to 7 bases, leaving 7 bases not matched to a gene. CDR3 sequence (DNA): TGTGCCAGCAGTTCAGGGGGTCTAGCTAATGAGCAGTTCTTC. This sequence encodes CASSSGGLANEQFF.

This chain connects TRBV28 to TRBJ2-2; TRBD1 aligns across 9 bases. The CDR3 is 17 residues long. Germline V gene lookup returns CDR1 MDHEN and CDR2 SYDVKM. The J segment lost 3 bases and the V segment lost 4 bases, leaving 9 bases of the junction unmatched. DNA for the CDR3: TGTGCCAGCAGTTACACAGGGGGCGGCGGGGACACCGGGGAGCTGTTTTTT. Its protein is CASSYTGGGGDTGELFF.

This chain joins TRBV19 and TRBJ1-5; D may be TRBD1 (6 bases). V was shortened by 5 bases and J by 6 bases, with 14 bases between the two germline ends. From germline, CDR1 is LNHDA and CDR2 SQIVND (reference sequence). This CDR3 comprises 14 residues. CDR3 DNA: TGTGCCAGTAGTGCCGACAGGATTGGTCAGCCCCAGCATTTT. It specifies CASSADRIGQPQHF. Together with reference TRBV19 and TRBJ1-5, the CDR3 gives the full variable domain: DGGITQSPKYLFRKEGQNVTLSCEQNLNHDAMYWYRQDPGQGLRLIYYSQIVNDFQKGDIAEGYSVSREKKESFPLTVTSAQKNPTAFYLCASSADRIGQPQHFGDGTRLSIL.

V usage is TRBV28 and J usage is TRBJ2-1, with TRBD1 as a possible D gene (5 bases). Trimming pared 5 bases from V and 5 bases from J, leaving 10 bases between. The CDR3 loop spans 13 amino acids. CDR1 and CDR2 from the germline V gene are MDHEN and SYDVKM. The DNA for the CDR3 is TGTGCCAGCAGTCTAGGGGCCAACAATGAGCAGTTCTTC. This encodes CASSLGANNEQFF.

The V gene is TRBV28, the J gene TRBJ1-2, with a tentative D call TRBD1 (5 bases). The CDR3 runs 15 residues. V lost 2 bases to trimming and J lost 6 bases, with 16 bases between them. Germline V gene sequence: CDR1 MDHEN, CDR2 SYDVKM. CDR3 protein: CASSLGGGILDGYTF. For the CDR3, the DNA is TGTGCCAGCAGTTTAGGCGGGGGAATTCTCGATGGCTACACCTTC.

J is TRBJ2-1 and V is TRBV5-6, with 12 positions matching TRBD2. The CDR3 is made up of 16 amino acids. Trimming at V came to 0 bases and at J to 10 bases, leaving 8 bases not matched to a gene. From germline, CDR1 is SGHDT and CDR2 YYEEEE. The CDR3 region has the DNA TGTGCCAGCAGCTTGGTTTCTAGCGGGAGGGCCGGGGAGCAGTTCTTC. Its protein product is CASSLVSSGRAGEQFF.

V is TRBV5-1 and J is TRBJ2-7, with TRBD2 as a possible D gene (6 bases). The CDR3 totals 13 residues. Trimming stripped 4 bases from V and 3 bases from J, with 11 bases between. CDR1 SGHRS and CDR2 YFSETQ come from the germline V gene. This CDR3 reads CASSEGAGYEQYF. CDR3 nucleotide sequence: TGCGCCAGCAGCGAGGGAGCGGGCTACGAGCAGTACTTC.

J is TRBJ2-1 and V is TRBV11-2; no definite D call. This CDR3 is built from 15 residues. V shed 1 base and J shed 1 base, with 8 bases lying between them. Germline V gene data show CDR1 as SGHAT and CDR2 as FQNNGV. The CDR3 sequence: CASSLASGSYNEQFF. The CDR3 region has the DNA TGTGCCAGCAGCTTAGCTAGTGGTTCCTACAATGAGCAGTTCTTC.

The gene calls are TRBV11-2 and TRBJ2-3; unclear D gene. This CDR3 has 14 amino acids. Germline CDR1 reads SGHAT; CDR2 reads FQNNGV. Trimming shortened V by 5 bases and J by 6 bases, and 15 bases separated the two germline ends. This chain's CDR3 is CASSVGLSRDTQYF. In nucleotides, the CDR3 is TGTGCCAGCAGCGTGGGCCTATCACGGGATACGCAGTATTTT.

This chain joins TRBV4-3 and TRBJ2-2, with D perhaps TRBD2 (6 bases). This CDR3 region has 22 residues. V lost 1 base to trimming and J lost 6 bases, with 33 bases between them. CDR1 and CDR2 (germline): LGHNA, YSLEER. This chain's CDR3 is CASSQAQSGIFSGIRLAGELFF. CDR3 nucleotide sequence: TGCGCCAGCAGCCAAGCTCAGTCCGGGATCTTTAGCGGTATAAGGTTGGCCGGGGAGCTGTTTTTT.

The gene calls are TRBV15 and TRBJ1-4, with D hard to call. CDR3 size: 14 residues. Germline CDR1 is LNHNV and CDR2 is YYDKDF (reference sequence). The germline V and J ends were trimmed by 1 base and 7 bases, with 10 bases remaining between them. The CDR3 here is CATSRGRQFEKLFF. CDR3 coding DNA: TGTGCCACCAGCAGAGGTCGCCAGTTTGAAAAACTGTTTTTT.

The chain uses TRBV7-2 and TRBJ1-1; no definite D call. The CDR3 covers 14 residues. Trimming shortened V by 2 bases and J by 2 bases, and 9 bases separated the two germline ends. Looked up from germline, CDR1 is SGHTA and CDR2 is FQGNSA. The CDR3 sequence: CASSLKHSNTEAFF. The CDR3 nucleotides are TGTGCCAGCAGCTTAAAGCATTCCAACACTGAAGCTTTCTTT. The variable domain in full, with the rest retrieved from reference TRBV7-2 and TRBJ1-1, is GAGVSQSPSNKVTEKGKDVELRCDPISGHTALYWYRQSLGQGLEFLIYFQGNSAPDKSGLPSDRFSAERTGGSVSTLTIQRTQQEDSAVYLCASSLKHSNTEAFFGQGTRLTVV.

The chain carries TRBV5-5 and TRBJ1-2, with D perhaps TRBD1 (5 bases). CDR3 length: 15 residues. V was clipped by 1 base and J by 7 bases, with 17 bases between them. CDR1 is SGHKS and CDR2 is YYEKEE in the germline V gene (reference sequence). The CDR3, as DNA: TGTGCCAGCAGCTTGTGGGGGGATGAGGGCTCTGGCTACACCTTC. Residues: CASSLWGDEGSGYTF.

The chain carries TRBV5-1 and TRBJ1-1; D may be TRBD1 (5 bases). The CDR3 extends over 13 amino acids. V lost 4 bases, J lost 1 base, and 8 bases lay in between. The V gene's germline CDR1 is SGHRS and CDR2 YFSETQ. The CDR3 protein is CASSRGQNTEAFF. The DNA of the CDR3 is TGCGCCAGCAGCCGAGGACAGAACACTGAAGCTTTCTTT.